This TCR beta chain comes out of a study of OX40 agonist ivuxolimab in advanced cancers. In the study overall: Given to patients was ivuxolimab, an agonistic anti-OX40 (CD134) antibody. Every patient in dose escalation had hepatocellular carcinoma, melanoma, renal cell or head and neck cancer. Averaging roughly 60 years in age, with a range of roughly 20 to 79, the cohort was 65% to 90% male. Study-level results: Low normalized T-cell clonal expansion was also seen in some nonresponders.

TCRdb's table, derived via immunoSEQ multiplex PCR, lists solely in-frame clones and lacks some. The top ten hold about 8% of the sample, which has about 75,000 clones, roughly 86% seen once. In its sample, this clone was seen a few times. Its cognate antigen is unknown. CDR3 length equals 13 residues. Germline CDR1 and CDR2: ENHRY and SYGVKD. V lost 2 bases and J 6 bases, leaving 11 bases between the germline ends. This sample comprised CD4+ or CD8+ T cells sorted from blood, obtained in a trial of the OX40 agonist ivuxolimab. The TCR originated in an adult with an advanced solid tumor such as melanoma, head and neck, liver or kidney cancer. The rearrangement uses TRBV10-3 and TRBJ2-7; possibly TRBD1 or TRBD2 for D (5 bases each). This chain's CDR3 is CAISEGAGGEQYF. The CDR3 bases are TGTGCCATCAGTGAGGGGGCTGGGGGCGAGCAGTACTTC.